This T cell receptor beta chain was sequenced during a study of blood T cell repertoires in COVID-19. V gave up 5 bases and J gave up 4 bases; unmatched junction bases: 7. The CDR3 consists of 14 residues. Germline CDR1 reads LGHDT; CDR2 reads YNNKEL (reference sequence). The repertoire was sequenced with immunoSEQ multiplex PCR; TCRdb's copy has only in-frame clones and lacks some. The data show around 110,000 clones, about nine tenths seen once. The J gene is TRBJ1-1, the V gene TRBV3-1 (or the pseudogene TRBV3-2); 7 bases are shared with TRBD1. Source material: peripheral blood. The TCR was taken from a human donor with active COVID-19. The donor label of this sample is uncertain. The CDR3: CASSNGQVATEAFF. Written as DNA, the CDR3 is TGTGCCAGCAGCAATGGACAGGTCGCCACTGAAGCTTTCTTT.